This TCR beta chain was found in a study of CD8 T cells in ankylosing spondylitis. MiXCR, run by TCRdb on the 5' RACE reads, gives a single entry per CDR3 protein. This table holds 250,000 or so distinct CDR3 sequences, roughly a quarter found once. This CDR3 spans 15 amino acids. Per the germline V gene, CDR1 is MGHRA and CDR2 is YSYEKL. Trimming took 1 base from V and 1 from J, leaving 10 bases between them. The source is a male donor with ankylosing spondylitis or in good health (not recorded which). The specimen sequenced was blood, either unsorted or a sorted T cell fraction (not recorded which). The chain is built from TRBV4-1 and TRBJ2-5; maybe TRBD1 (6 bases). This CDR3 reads CASSQVGGSQETQYF. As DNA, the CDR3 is TGCGCCAGCAGCCAAGTTGGGGGCAGCCAAGAGACCCAGTACTTC.